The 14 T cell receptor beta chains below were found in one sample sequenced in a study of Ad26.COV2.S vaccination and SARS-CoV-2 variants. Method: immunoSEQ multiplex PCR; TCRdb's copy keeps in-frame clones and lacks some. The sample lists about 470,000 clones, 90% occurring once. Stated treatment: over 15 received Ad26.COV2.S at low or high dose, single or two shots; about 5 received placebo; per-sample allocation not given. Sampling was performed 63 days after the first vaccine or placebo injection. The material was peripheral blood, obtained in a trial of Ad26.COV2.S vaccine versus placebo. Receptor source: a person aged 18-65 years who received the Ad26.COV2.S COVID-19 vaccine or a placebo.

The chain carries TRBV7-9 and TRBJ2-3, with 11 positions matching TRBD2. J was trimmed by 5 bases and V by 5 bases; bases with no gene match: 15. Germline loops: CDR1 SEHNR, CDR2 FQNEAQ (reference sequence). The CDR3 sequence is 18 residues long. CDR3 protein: CASSPGPIAGGPIDTQYF. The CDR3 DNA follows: TGTGCCAGCAGCCCCGGTCCAATAGCGGGAGGGCCGATAGATACGCAGTATTTT. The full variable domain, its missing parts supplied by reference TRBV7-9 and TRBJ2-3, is DTGVSQNPRHKITKRGQNVTFRCDPISEHNRLYWYRQTLGQGPEFLTYFQNEAQLEKSRLLSDRFSAERPKGSFSTLEIQRTEQGDSAMYLCASSPGPIAGGPIDTQYFGPGTRLTVL.

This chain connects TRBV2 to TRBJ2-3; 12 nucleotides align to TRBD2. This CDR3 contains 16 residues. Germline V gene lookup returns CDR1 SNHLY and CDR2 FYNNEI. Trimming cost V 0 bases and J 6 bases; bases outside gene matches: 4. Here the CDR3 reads CASSEARLAGADTQYF. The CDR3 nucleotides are TGTGCCAGCAGTGAAGCGCGACTAGCGGGAGCTGATACGCAGTATTTT.

DNA of the CDR3: TGTGCCGTCGAGGGGGGTCGGGGAGCGAATGAGCAGTTCTTC. Translating gives CAVEGGRGANEQFF. The gene calls are TRBV24-1 and TRBJ2-1; D tentatively reads TRBD1 or TRBD2 (6 bases each). V was cut by 12 bases and J by 7 bases, with 21 bases left in between. The germline CDR1 and CDR2 sequences are KGHDR and SFDVKD. This CDR3 comprises 14 residues.

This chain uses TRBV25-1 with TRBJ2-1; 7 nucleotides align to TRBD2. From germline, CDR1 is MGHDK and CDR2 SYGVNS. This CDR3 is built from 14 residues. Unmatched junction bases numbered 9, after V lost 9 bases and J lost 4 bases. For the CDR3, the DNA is TGTGCCAGTCGGAGCGGGGCTCTGTACAATGAGCAGTTCTTC. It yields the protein CASRSGALYNEQFF.

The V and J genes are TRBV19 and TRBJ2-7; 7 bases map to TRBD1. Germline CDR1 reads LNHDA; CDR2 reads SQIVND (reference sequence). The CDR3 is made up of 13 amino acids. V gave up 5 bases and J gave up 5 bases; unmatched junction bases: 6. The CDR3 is CASSVDRVNEQYF. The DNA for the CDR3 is TGTGCCAGTAGTGTCGACAGGGTGAACGAGCAGTACTTC.

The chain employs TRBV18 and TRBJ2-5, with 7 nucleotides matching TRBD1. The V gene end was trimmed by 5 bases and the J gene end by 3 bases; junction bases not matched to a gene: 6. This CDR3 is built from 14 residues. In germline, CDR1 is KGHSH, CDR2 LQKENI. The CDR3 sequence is CASSSRDRKETQYF. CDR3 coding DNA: TGTGCCAGCTCATCCCGGGACAGAAAAGAGACCCAGTACTTC.

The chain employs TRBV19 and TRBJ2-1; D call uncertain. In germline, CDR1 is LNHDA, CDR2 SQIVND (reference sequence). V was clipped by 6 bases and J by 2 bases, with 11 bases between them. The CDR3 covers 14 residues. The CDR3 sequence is CASSPALTYNEQFF. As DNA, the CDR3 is TGTGCCAGTAGCCCTGCACTTACCTACAATGAGCAGTTCTTC.

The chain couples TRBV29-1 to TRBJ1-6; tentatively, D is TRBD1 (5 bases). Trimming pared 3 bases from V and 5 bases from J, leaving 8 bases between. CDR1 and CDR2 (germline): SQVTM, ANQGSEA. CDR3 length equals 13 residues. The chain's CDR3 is CSVDGGDNSPLHF. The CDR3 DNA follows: TGCAGCGTTGACGGAGGGGATAATTCACCCCTCCACTTT.

CDR3 sequence reads: CASSLSAGGWDTQYF. The CDR3 nucleotides are TGTGCCAGCAGCTTATCTGCGGGAGGCTGGGATACGCAGTATTTT. This rearrangement joins TRBV7-8 to TRBJ2-3, with 8 bases that match TRBD2. This CDR3 is built from 15 residues. In germline, CDR1 is SGHVS, CDR2 FQNEAQ. V was clipped by 2 bases and J by 6 bases; unmatched bases: 7.

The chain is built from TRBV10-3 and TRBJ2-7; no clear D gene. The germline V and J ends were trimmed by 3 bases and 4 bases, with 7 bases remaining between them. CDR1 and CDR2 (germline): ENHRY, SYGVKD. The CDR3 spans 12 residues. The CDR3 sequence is CAISDSDYEQYF. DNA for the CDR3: TGTGCCATCAGTGATTCGGATTACGAGCAGTACTTC.

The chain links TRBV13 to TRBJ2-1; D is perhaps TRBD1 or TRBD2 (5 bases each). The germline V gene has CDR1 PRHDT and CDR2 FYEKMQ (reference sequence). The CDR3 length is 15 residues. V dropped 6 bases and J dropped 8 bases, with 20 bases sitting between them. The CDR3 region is CASSWYQGDRYEQFF. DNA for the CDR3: TGTGCCAGCAGTTGGTATCAGGGAGATCGGTATGAGCAGTTCTTC.

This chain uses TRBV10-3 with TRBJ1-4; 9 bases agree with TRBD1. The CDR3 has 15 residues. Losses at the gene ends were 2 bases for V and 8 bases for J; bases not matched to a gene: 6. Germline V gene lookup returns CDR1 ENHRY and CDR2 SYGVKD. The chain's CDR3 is CAISEMTGGGEKLFF. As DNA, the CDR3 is TGTGCCATCAGTGAGATGACAGGGGGTGGAGAAAAACTGTTTTTT.

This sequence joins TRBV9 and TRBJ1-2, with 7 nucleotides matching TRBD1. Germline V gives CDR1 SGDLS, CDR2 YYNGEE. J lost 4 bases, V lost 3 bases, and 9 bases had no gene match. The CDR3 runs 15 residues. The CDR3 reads CASSAGQIGGYGYTF. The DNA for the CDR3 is TGTGCCAGCAGCGCGGGACAGATAGGGGGCTATGGCTACACCTTC.

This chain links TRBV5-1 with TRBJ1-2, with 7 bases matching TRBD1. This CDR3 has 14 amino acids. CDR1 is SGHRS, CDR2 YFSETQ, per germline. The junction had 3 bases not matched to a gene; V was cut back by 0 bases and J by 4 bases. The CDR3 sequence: CASSLVRGSYGYTF. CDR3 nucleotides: TGCGCCAGCAGCTTGGTCAGGGGGTCCTATGGCTACACCTTC. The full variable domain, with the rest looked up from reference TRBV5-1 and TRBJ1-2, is KAGVTQTPRYLIKTRGQQVTLSCSPISGHRSVSWYQQTPGQGLQFLFEYFSETQRNKGNFPGRFSGRQFSNSRSEMNVSTLELGDSALYLCASSLVRGSYGYTFGSGTRLTVV.